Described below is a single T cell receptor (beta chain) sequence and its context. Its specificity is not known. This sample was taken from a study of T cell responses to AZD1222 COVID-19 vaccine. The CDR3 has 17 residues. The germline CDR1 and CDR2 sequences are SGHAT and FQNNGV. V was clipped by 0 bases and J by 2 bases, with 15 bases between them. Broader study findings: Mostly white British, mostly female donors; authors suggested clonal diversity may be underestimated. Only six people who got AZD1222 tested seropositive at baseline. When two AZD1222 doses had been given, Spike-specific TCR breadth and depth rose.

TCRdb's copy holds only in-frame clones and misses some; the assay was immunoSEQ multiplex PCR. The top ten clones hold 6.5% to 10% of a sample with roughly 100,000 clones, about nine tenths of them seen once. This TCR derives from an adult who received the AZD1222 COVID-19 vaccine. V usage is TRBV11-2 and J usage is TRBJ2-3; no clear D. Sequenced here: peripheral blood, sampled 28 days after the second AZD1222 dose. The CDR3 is CASSLDWRQMLTDTQYF. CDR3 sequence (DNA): TGTGCCAGCAGCTTAGATTGGCGGCAGATGCTCACAGATACGCAGTATTTT.